The rows below give T cell receptor beta chains drawn from one sample of a study of T cell changes during pregnancy in multiple sclerosis. Sequencing used immunoSEQ multiplex PCR; TCRdb keeps in-frame clones, though not all of them. This table holds approximately 20,000 clones, roughly 88% found once. Sequenced material: CD8+ T cells from peripheral blood mononuclear cells, taken in the third trimester of pregnancy. The receptors come from a female donor in good health, enrolled as a control in a pregnancy study. The CDR3 runs from the conserved cysteine through the conserved F or W. The order of the fields is CDR3 length, clone size, J gene, V gene, D gene, CDR3 DNA, CDR3 protein. D genes are given only for firm matches. Clone size is given for some rows only: seen once, a few or many times, or a class if the clone is expanded.

14 NA TRBJ1-2 TRBV5-1 NA TGCGCCAGCAGCTTAAAACGGGTGTCGGGGGGCTACACCTTC CASSLKRVSGGYTF
15 NA TRBJ2-1 TRBV4-3 TRBD2 TGCGCCAGCAGCCAAGGTAGCGGGGAGTACAATGAGCAGTTCTTC CASSQGSGEYNEQFF
15 NA TRBJ2-1 TRBV19 TRBD2 TGTGCCAGTAGTATCCTGGGGGGGACCTACAATGAGCAGTTCTTC CASSILGGTYNEQFF
15 few TRBJ1-1 TRBV5-4 NA TGTGCCAGCAGCTTTTTCTCAGGGGCGGGGGCTGAAGCTTTCTTT CASSFFSGAGAEAFF
15 NA TRBJ1-1 TRBV6-5 NA TGTGCCAGCAGTCCATTTTACGGGGGTTCAACTGAAGCTTTCTTT CASSPFYGGSTEAFF
12 NA TRBJ1-1 TRBV5-6 NA TGTGCCAGCAGTTACAAGTGGACTGAAGCTTTCTTT CASSYKWTEAFF
16 NA TRBJ1-1 TRBV7-9 TRBD1 TGTGCCAGCAGCTTAGGATCCCAGGGGGAGAACACTGAAGCTTTCTTT CASSLGSQGENTEAFF
12 few TRBJ1-1 TRBV6-5 NA TGTGCCAGCAGTTTGAGAGGCACTGAAGCTTTCTTT CASSLRGTEAFF
15 once TRBJ1-1 TRBV6-6 NA TGTGCCAGCAGTTACTCTACGGGACAGAACACTGAAGCTTTCTTT CASSYSTGQNTEAFF
14 NA TRBJ2-5 TRBV9 NA TGTGCCAGCAGCTTAGGGTCGGGGGGCGAGACCCAGTACTTC CASSLGSGGETQYF
15 NA TRBJ2-7 TRBV7-6 NA TGTGCCAGCAGCTTAGGGCAGGGGGTAGCGGCCGAGCAGTACTTC CASSLGQGVAAEQYF
11 few TRBJ1-1 TRBV2 NA TGTGCCAGCAGGTCTAGGACTGAAGCTTTCTTT CASRSRTEAFF
14 few TRBJ2-7 TRBV9 NA TGTGCCAGCAGCGTAGGACTAGGGCTCTACGAGCAGTACTTC CASSVGLGLYEQYF
15 NA TRBJ2-2 TRBV6-1 TRBD1 TGTGCCAGCATCCCGGACAGGGGCTACACCGGGGAGCTGTTTTTT CASIPDRGYTGELFF
11 NA TRBJ1-1 TRBV7-9 NA TGTGCCAGCAGCCAGAACACTGAAGCTTTCTTT CASSQNTEAFF
15 NA TRBJ2-2 TRBV5-8 TRBD1 TGTGCCAGCAGCACTGTGGGACAGTCTAACGGGGAGCTGTTTTTT CASSTVGQSNGELFF
18 once TRBJ1-6 TRBV4-1 NA TGCGCCAGCAGCCAAGGAGGTCAGGGGAGCTCCTATAATTCACCCCTCCACTTT CASSQGGQGSSYNSPLHF
14 NA TRBJ2-7 TRBV10-3 NA TGTGCCATCAGTGAGTCGGAGGCAGGCTACGAGCAGTACTTC CAISESEAGYEQYF
15 NA TRBJ2-7 TRBV13 NA TGTGCCAGCAGCTTAGTACAGGAGTTCTCCTACGAGCAGTACTTC CASSLVQEFSYEQYF
15 once TRBJ2-7 TRBV5-5 TRBD2 TGTGCCAGCAGCTTGGAAATAGCGGGGTCCTACGAGCAGTACTTC CASSLEIAGSYEQYF
13 NA TRBJ2-5 TRBV10-3 TRBD2 TGTGCCATCAGAGCGGGGTACCAAGAGACCCAGTACTTC CAIRAGYQETQYF
11 once TRBJ2-7 TRBV9 NA TGTGCCAGCAGCGAGGGGGGGGAGCAGTACTTC CASSEGGEQYF
13 NA TRBJ2-5 TRBV6-4 TRBD1 TGTGCCAGCAGCCAGACAGGGGTAGAGACCCAGTACTTC CASSQTGVETQYF
16 NA TRBJ2-7 TRBV4-2 TRBD1 TGTGCCAGCAGCTCCACAGGGGGAGACAACTCCTACGAGCAGTACTTC CASSSTGGDNSYEQYF
15 NA TRBJ2-3 TRBV6-6 TRBD2 TGTGCCACCAGGAGGACTAGCGGGGGGGCAGATACGCAGTATTTT CATRRTSGGADTQYF
14 NA TRBJ1-2 TRBV12-5 TRBD1 TGTGCTAGTGGACAAACAGGGGACAGCTATGGCTACACCTTC CASGQTGDSYGYTF
12 NA TRBJ2-7 TRBV5-4 TRBD2 TGTGCCAGCAGCTTGGCCGGGGGGGAGCAGTACTTC CASSLAGGEQYF
13 NA TRBJ1-1 TRBV4-1 NA TGCGCCAGCAGCCAAGAAAATCAAATTGAAGCTTTCTTT CASSQENQIEAFF
13 few TRBJ1-1 TRBV7-9 NA TGTGCCAGCAGCTTAATCAGTTACACTGAAGCTTTCTTT CASSLISYTEAFF
14 NA TRBJ2-2 TRBV7-9 TRBD2 TGTGCAGTAAGGCGGGGGTGGAACACCGGGGAGCTGTTTTTT CAVRRGWNTGELFF
16 once TRBJ2-7 TRBV4-3 TRBD1 TGCGCCAGCAGCCAAGGTGCCGGGACAGCCTCCTACGAGCAGTACTTC CASSQGAGTASYEQYF
15 NA TRBJ2-6 TRBV4-3 NA TGCGCCAGCAGCCAAGACCACTCTGGGGCCAACGTCCTGACTTTC CASSQDHSGANVLTF
16 NA TRBJ2-1 TRBV6-4 TRBD2 TGTGCCAGCAGTGACTCTCCGGGGGGGGAATCAAATGAGCAGTTCTTC CASSDSPGGESNEQFF
16 NA TRBJ2-5 TRBV15 TRBD2 TGTGCCACCAGCAGAGACGGGGGGGCCGGCCAAGAGACCCAGTACTTC CATSRDGGAGQETQYF
13 NA TRBJ1-2 TRBV19 TRBD1 TGTGCCAGTAGCGAACAGGGGGACTATGGCTACACCTTC CASSEQGDYGYTF
16 NA TRBJ2-7 TRBV18 TRBD1 TGTGCCAGCTCACCTGGGACAGGGGCGTTCCTCTACGAGCAGTACTTC CASSPGTGAFLYEQYF
15 once TRBJ2-3 TRBV4-3 NA TGCGCCAGCAGCCCCAGGGGAGGGGTGGCAGATACGCAGTATTTT CASSPRGGVADTQYF
15 NA TRBJ1-4 TRBV5-6 TRBD1 TGTGCCAGCAGCTTGGGGACAGGGGGAGGAGAAAAACTGTTTTTT CASSLGTGGGEKLFF
14 few TRBJ1-5 TRBV27 TRBD1 TGTGCCAGCAGTCCGACAGGGTCCAATCAGCCCCAGCATTTT CASSPTGSNQPQHF
16 few TRBJ2-2 TRBV4-3 TRBD2 TGCGCCAGCAGCCAAGATTTGGGACTAGACACCGGGGAGCTGTTTTTT CASSQDLGLDTGELFF
17 NA TRBJ2-6 TRBV10-3 NA TGTGCCATCAGTGAGGACGGAGATAACTCTGGGGCCAACGTCCTGACTTTC CAISEDGDNSGANVLTF
11 NA TRBJ2-7 TRBV27 NA TGTGCCAGCACCCAAGGGGACGAGCAGTACTTC CASTQGDEQYF
15 NA TRBJ1-2 TRBV5-1 TRBD1 TGCGCCAGCAGCTTGGAAGAGGGGGGACAGGCGACGGACACCTTC CASSLEEGGQATDTF
12 few TRBJ2-1 TRBV7-9 NA TGTGCCAGCAGCTCTCAGAACAATGAGCAGTTCTTC CASSSQNNEQFF
14 once TRBJ1-2 TRBV30 NA TGTGCCTGGAGGGAGGGGGGGGATCCCTATGGCTACACCTTC CAWREGGDPYGYTF
15 NA TRBJ1-5 TRBV9 NA TGTGCCAGCAGCTCAGGAGGCGGCAACAATCAGCCCCAGCATTTT CASSSGGGNNQPQHF
15 NA TRBJ1-2 TRBV6-5 TRBD1 TGTGCCAGCAGTTACTCGATGGGACAGGGGTATGGCTACACCTTC CASSYSMGQGYGYTF
13 medium-sized TRBJ2-5 TRBV4-1 TRBD1 TGCGCCAGCAGCGGACAGGGGGAAGAGACCCAGTACTTC CASSGQGEETQYF
15 NA TRBJ2-1 TRBV27 TRBD2 TGTGCCAGCAGTTTAGTGGGGGGGACCTACAATGAGCAGTTCTTC CASSLVGGTYNEQFF
16 NA TRBJ2-5 TRBV5-1 TRBD2 TGCGCCAGCAGCTTGTCCGGAGCGGGGGGGCAAGAGACCCAGTACTTC CASSLSGAGGQETQYF
15 NA TRBJ2-5 TRBV11-2 TRBD1 TGTGCCAGCAGCTCAGACCGGGACAGGCAAGAGACCCAGTACTTC CASSSDRDRQETQYF
14 NA TRBJ1-6 TRBV7-3 NA TGTGCCAGCAGCTTAGTGGACACCAATTCACCCCTCCACTTT CASSLVDTNSPLHF